This entry lists 15 T cell receptor beta chains sequenced from one sample in a study of CD8+CD57+ T cells in acquired aplastic anemia. Genomic DNA served as template for TCR beta VDJ and CDR3 profiling. MiXCR was run by TCRdb on the reads, yielding one entry per CDR3 protein. Among fewer than 200,000 distinct CDR3 sequences listed, around 45% were seen once. Sequenced sample: sorted CD4+, CD8+, or CD8+CD57+ T cells (not recorded which) from PBMCs. Receptors originate from a human donor in good health.

This clonotype came up many times. V gene TRBV12-3 or TRBV12-4 combines with J gene TRBJ1-4; no definite D call. This CDR3 contains 11 residues. The V gene lost 6 bases and the J gene lost 15 bases, with 14 bases spanning the gap. CDR3 amino acids: CASSLLDLMFF. The DNA of the CDR3 is TGTGCCAGCAGCCTTCTGGACCTAATGTTTTTT.

The V and J genes are TRBV2 and TRBJ1-4; D may be TRBD1 (5 bases). The CDR3 is 16 residues long. V lost 4 bases and J lost 4, with 16 bases in between. In germline, CDR1 is SNHLY, CDR2 FYNNEI. CDR3 sequence reads: CASSVGGQGDNEKLFF. The DNA for the CDR3 is TGTGCCAGCAGTGTGGGAGGGCAGGGTGATAATGAAAAACTGTTTTTT.

Comment on this clonotype: This could be a read error, since a much larger clone is one nucleotide away. The conserved phenylalanine or tryptophan is not found at the CDR3 terminus, so this likely reflects a read error. The V and J genes are TRBV5-1 and TRBJ2-7; possibly TRBD2 for D (7 bases). The CDR3 has 15 amino acids. The germline gives CDR1 SGHRS, CDR2 YFSETQ. Trimming cost V 3 bases and J 0 bases, with 13 bases left between them. CDR3 loop: CASSSRGGASYEQYL. CDR3 nucleotides: TGCGCCAGCAGCTCCCGAGGGGGGGCCTCCTACGAGCAGTACCTC.

The sample holds many counts of this clonotype. The chain uses TRBV20-1 and TRBJ1-2, with D unresolved. The CDR3 covers 12 residues. CDR1 DFQATT and CDR2 SNEGSKA come from the germline V gene (reference sequence). Trimming removed 7 bases at V and 2 bases at J, with 11 bases between. The CDR3 DNA reads as TGCAGTGTTATAGGACGGAACTATGGCTACACCTTC. The encoded protein is CSVIGRNYGYTF.

The J gene is TRBJ2-2, the V gene TRBV18; no clear D. The CDR3 totals 14 residues. Trimming removed 2 bases at V and 2 bases at J, with 6 bases between. Germline CDR1 is KGHSH and CDR2 is LQKENI. CDR3 loop: CASSPGINTGELFF. CDR3 sequence (DNA): TGTGCCAGCTCACCAGGGATTAACACCGGGGAGCTGTTTTTT.

The CDR3 is CASSLQGENTEAFF. CDR3 sequence (DNA): TGTGCCAGCAGCTTACAGGGGGAGAACACTGAAGCTTTCTTT. The rearrangement joins TRBV11-3 to TRBJ1-1, with TRBD1 matching 7 bases. J lost 1 base, V lost 2 bases, and 1 base had no gene match. CDR3 length equals 14 residues. Germline values: CDR1 SGHNT, CDR2 YENEEA.

This clonotype was seen repeatedly, ten times or more. The chain has TRBV5-6 and TRBJ2-7, with TRBD2 matching over 14 bases. Trimming removed 4 bases from V and 2 bases from J; junction bases left unmatched: 11. This CDR3 is 18 amino acids long. Germline V gene lookup returns CDR1 SGHDT and CDR2 YYEEEE. The CDR3 DNA reads as TGTGCCAGCAGCGCTCAGGGGACTAGCGGGAGAATCGCCTACGAGCAGTACTTC. It is translated as CASSAQGTSGRIAYEQYF.

The sample holds many counts of this clonotype. J is TRBJ2-7 and V is TRBV7-9; D remains ambiguous. Germline-derived CDR1 and CDR2 are SEHNR and FQNEAQ (reference sequence). The germline V and J ends were trimmed by 5 bases and 0 bases, with 5 bases remaining between them. The CDR3 contains 12 residues. CDR3 loop: CASSPNSYEQYF. In DNA, the CDR3 is TGTGCCAGCAGCCCCAACTCCTACGAGCAGTACTTC.

Of note for this clonotype: Given a much more abundant clone one base away, this may be a read error. The genes are TRBV11-2 and TRBJ2-2; D is ambiguous. Germline loops: CDR1 SGHAT, CDR2 FQNNGV. Trimming shortened V by 0 bases and J by 2 bases, and 13 bases separated the two germline ends. The CDR3 extends over 17 amino acids. CDR3 region: CASSLDLQGPNTGELFF. The CDR3 nucleotides read TGTGCCAGCAGCTTAGATCTGCAAGGCCCCAACACCGGGGAGCTGTTTTTT. Looking up the rest from reference TRBV11-2 and TRBJ2-2 gives the full variable domain: EAGVAQSPRYKIIEKRQSVAFWCNPISGHATLYWYQQILGQGPKLLIQFQNNGVVDDSQLPKDRFSAERLKGVDSTLKIQPAKLEDSAVYLCASSLDLQGPNTGELFFGEGSRLTVL.

This clonotype was seen at least ten times. V usage is TRBV3-1 and J usage is TRBJ2-7, with no clear D. The germline gives CDR1 LGHDT, CDR2 YNNKEL (reference sequence). This CDR3 is 14 amino acids long. V was trimmed by 1 base and J by 2 bases, leaving 9 bases between them. The CDR3 nucleotides read TGTGCCAGCAGCCAAGGCTACATTCCCTACGAGCAGTACTTC. Its protein product is CASSQGYIPYEQYF.

The chain joins TRBV7-2 to TRBJ2-7; 7 nucleotides match TRBD1. Germline CDR1 SGHTA, CDR2 FQGNSA. The junction had 5 bases not matched to a gene; V was cut back by 5 bases and J by 1 base. This CDR3 has 14 residues. The DNA for the CDR3 is TGTGCCAGCAGCCCGGTGACAGGGTCCTACGAGCAGTACTTC. Translation: CASSPVTGSYEQYF.

This clonotype was detected many times. Here the CDR3 reads CSASRPGRNQPQHF. The CDR3 nucleotides read TGCAGTGCCTCAAGACCTGGACGCAATCAGCCCCAGCATTTT. The chain links TRBV20-1 to TRBJ1-5, with D uncertain. The CDR3 spans 14 residues. Germline-derived CDR1 and CDR2 are DFQATT and SNEGSKA (reference sequence). V was pared by 6 bases and J by 2 bases, with 14 bases between.

The V call is TRBV20-1, the J call TRBJ1-2; D gene uncertain. V shed 0 bases and J shed 4 bases, with 15 bases lying between them. CDR1 and CDR2 from the germline V gene are DFQATT and SNEGSKA (reference sequence). CDR3 length: 15 amino acids. The CDR3 region has the DNA TGCAGTGCTAGAGATCCCCGATCCATGAGCTATGGCTACACCTTC. Protein product: CSARDPRSMSYGYTF.

This clonotype came up a few times. The chain employs TRBV6-1 and TRBJ1-2, with D possibly being TRBD1 (5 bases). V was clipped by 6 bases and J by 6 bases, with 20 bases between them. CDR1 and CDR2 from the germline V gene are MNHNS and SASEGT. This CDR3 contains 15 residues. The CDR3 DNA is TGTGCCAGCAGACCGGGACTGCTAAGTGGGAATGGCTACACCTTC. This sequence encodes CASRPGLLSGNGYTF.

This clonotype was picked up many times. The rearrangement uses TRBV19 and TRBJ2-4, with 10 bases that match TRBD2. Looked up from germline, CDR1 is LNHDA and CDR2 is SQIVND (reference sequence). The CDR3 consists of 13 residues. With 11 bases clipped from V and 6 bases from J, the junction kept 7 bases outside the gene matches. The CDR3 is CAVSSGGGNIQYF. The DNA of the CDR3 is TGTGCCGTCTCTAGCGGGGGCGGAAACATTCAGTACTTC.